The clone carrying this T cell receptor (beta chain) appeared once. The sample originates from a study of blood T cell repertoires in COVID-19. At the level of the study: The analysed material was cDNA or gDNA that came from T cells, B-cell-depleted T cells, or PBMCs.

Original processing methods: Counts of nucleated cells, estimated from reference gene primer amplification, were obtained. Here immunoSEQ multiplex PCR was the method, and the copy in TCRdb shows in-frame clones only, minus some. D and trimming were read from the DNA, whereas the V and J calls and clone size are those reported in that table. Among about 200,000 clones, 80% to 90% were seen once, and the ten largest hold 10%. Between the trimmed V and J ends, which lost 3 bases and 2 bases, there was a span of 11 bases. CDR1 is MGHRA and CDR2 is YSYEKL in the germline V gene. This CDR3 spans 15 amino acids.

This sequence originates from a woman of 80 years or more with acute or convalescent COVID-19. The specimen sequenced was peripheral blood. This chain links TRBV4-1 with TRBJ1-3; D uncertain. The CDR3 region is CASSQRIAPGNTIYF. The CDR3 DNA reads as TGCGCCAGCAGCCAGCGGATCGCCCCTGGAAACACCATATATTTT.